This passage covers 4 T cell receptor beta chains from one sample sequenced in a study of T cell responses to AZD1222 COVID-19 vaccine. Assay: immunoSEQ multiplex PCR; the TCRdb copy retains only in-frame clones and omits some. The sample consists of 110,000 to 150,000 clones, 70% to 90% of them appearing once. This material consisted of peripheral blood, taken on day 0 of AZD1222 vaccination. These receptors all come from an adult in good health.

This clone was seen once. This sequence joins TRBV18 and TRBJ2-3; D call uncertain. The CDR3 contains 13 residues. Trimming removed 2 bases at V and 7 bases at J, with 10 bases between. The germline V gene has CDR1 KGHSH and CDR2 LQKENI. CDR3 coding DNA: TGTGCCAGCTCACCAGCGGCCGAGAATACGCAGTATTTT. Encoded protein: CASSPAAENTQYF.

Only a few counts were recorded for this clone. The gene calls are TRBV9 and TRBJ1-1, with D unresolved. Germline assignment: CDR1 SGDLS and CDR2 YYNGEE. The CDR3 covers 14 residues. Trimming removed 7 bases from V and 0 bases from J, with 13 bases in between. CDR3 in amino acids: CASSRANLNTEAFF. Here the CDR3 DNA reads TGTGCCAGCTCGAGGGCGAACCTGAACACTGAAGCTTTCTTT. Combining the CDR3 with reference TRBV9 and TRBJ1-1 gives the whole variable domain DSGVTQTPKHLITATGQRVTLRCSPRSGDLSVYWYQQSLDQGLQFLIQYYNGEERAKGNILERFSAQQFPDLHSELNLSSLELGDSALYFCASSRANLNTEAFFGQGTRLTVV.

The gene calls are TRBV28 and TRBJ2-3; no firm D call. CDR3 length equals 15 residues. Per the germline V gene, CDR1 is MDHEN and CDR2 is SYDVKM. Trimming pared 5 bases from V and 2 bases from J, leaving 14 bases between. CDR3 protein: CASSSGPKFTDTQYF. CDR3 nucleotides: TGTGCCAGCAGTAGTGGACCCAAATTCACAGATACGCAGTATTTT.

The chain carries TRBV4-1 and TRBJ1-2; the D gene is possibly TRBD1 (5 bases). The CDR3 has 18 amino acids. V shed 0 bases and J shed 5 bases, with 22 bases lying between them. Germline V lookup: CDR1 MGHRA, CDR2 YSYEKL. The CDR3 loop reads CASSQDLTAGPQFYGYTF. The CDR3 DNA reads as TGCGCCAGCAGCCAAGACCTGACAGCGGGGCCTCAGTTTTATGGCTACACCTTC.